The T cell receptor beta chain under discussion was sequenced for a study of Ad26.COV2.S vaccination and SARS-CoV-2 variants. Study as a whole: Among those in the COV1001 Ad26.COV2.S trial arm was the donor. Once, or twice with 56 days between doses, Ad26.COV2.S was given intramuscularly. Notes on the study in general: Individuals receiving vaccine had higher spike-specific TCR breadth than placebo recipients did. Analyses that measured TCR breadth and depth may have underestimated total T cell responses.

As concerns this clone: The antigen is not known.

The treatment: around 19 received Ad26.COV2.S at low or high dose, single or two shots; a few received placebo; per-sample allocation not given. Day 63 following the first vaccine or placebo injection was when the samples were taken. The V gene's germline CDR1 is SNHLY and CDR2 FYNNEI. The CDR3 length is 13 residues. Between the trimmed V and J ends, which lost 5 bases and 5 bases, there was a span of 12 bases. Assay: immunoSEQ multiplex PCR; the TCRdb copy retains only in-frame clones and omits some. This sample has hundreds of thousands of clones, with around 89% found just once. V gene TRBV2 combines with J gene TRBJ1-2; D is possibly TRBD1 (6 bases). The sequencing used peripheral blood, collected in a trial of Ad26.COV2.S vaccine versus placebo. This TCR was recovered from a person aged 18-65 years who received the Ad26.COV2.S COVID-19 vaccine or a placebo. The CDR3 nucleotides read TGTGCCAGCAGTCCCGGACAGAAGTATGGCTACACCTTC. Translation gives CASSPGQKYGYTF.